What follows describes a single T cell receptor beta chain. Its antigen is still unknown. The source of the sample is a study of monozygotic twins with inflammatory bowel disease. TCRdb reprocessed the 5' RACE reads and stores each CDR3 protein as one record, lacking DNA. The sample has over 120,000 distinct CDR3 sequences. The CDR3 sequence is 16 residues long. Germline V lookup: CDR1 SGHRS, CDR2 YFSETQ. Study findings and constraints: Among the T cells, different subtypes could not be distinguished. Results did not support any single strong IBD-associated signal or clonotype.

Source material: blood. This sequence joins TRBV5-1 and TRBJ2-6; the TCRdb D gene call, TRBD2, has no DNA to confirm it. The clonotype comes from a human donor with ulcerative colitis or Crohn's disease, or a healthy co-twin of an affected twin (not recorded which). CDR3 sequence reads: CASSASGSVWANVLTF.